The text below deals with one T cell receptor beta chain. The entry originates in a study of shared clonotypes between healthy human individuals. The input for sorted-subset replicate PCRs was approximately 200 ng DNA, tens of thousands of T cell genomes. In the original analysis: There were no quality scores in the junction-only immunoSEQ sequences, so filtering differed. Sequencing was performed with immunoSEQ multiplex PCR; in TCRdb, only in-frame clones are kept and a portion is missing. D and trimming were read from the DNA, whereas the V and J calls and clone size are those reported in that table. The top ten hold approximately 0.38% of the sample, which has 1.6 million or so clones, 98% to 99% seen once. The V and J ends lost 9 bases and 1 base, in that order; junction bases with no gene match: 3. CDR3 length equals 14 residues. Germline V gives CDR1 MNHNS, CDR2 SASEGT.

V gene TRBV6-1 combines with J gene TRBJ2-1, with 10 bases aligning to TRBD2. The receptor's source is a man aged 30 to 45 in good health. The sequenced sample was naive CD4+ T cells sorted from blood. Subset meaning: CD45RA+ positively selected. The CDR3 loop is CASLAGGSYNEQFF. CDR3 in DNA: TGTGCCAGTTTAGCGGGGGGATCCTACAATGAGCAGTTCTTC.